This is a list of T cell receptor beta chains from one sample in a study of regulatory T cells in long-lasting Graves disease. Via MiXCR, TCRdb re-called the multiplex PCR reads, giving one row per CDR3 protein. The sample lists more than 300,000 distinct CDR3 sequences; about 17% were seen once. These data are also associated with another study on T cells in Graves' hyperthyroidism and ophthalmopathy.

Here the sequenced sample was peripheral blood mononuclear cells (PBMCs), taken at new diagnosis, from a patient treated with antithyroid drugs. The receptors originated from a woman younger than 35 with Graves disease. CDR3s include the opening cysteine and the closing phenylalanine or tryptophan. D genes are given only for firm matches. Size is omitted from some rows. Given values are once, few, many or a class for expanded clones.

cdr3_aa	cdr3_nt	d_call	cdr3_length	v_call	j_call	clone_size
CASSGLQFSGANVLTF	TGTGCCAGCAGCGGACTGCAGTTCTCTGGGGCCAACGTCCTGACTTTC	NA	16	TRBV12-3/TRBV12-4	TRBJ2-6	few
CASSLPGLAGAANEQFF	TGCGCCAGCAGCTTGCCCGGACTAGCGGGAGCTGCAAATGAGCAGTTCTTC	TRBD2	17	TRBV5-1	TRBJ2-1	many
CSAVQGFHEQYF	TGCAGCGCAGTACAGGGGTTCCACGAGCAGTACTTC	TRBD1	12	TRBV29-1	TRBJ2-7	many
CASSFLQGSSYEQYF	TGTGCCAGCAGCTTTTTACAGGGGAGCTCCTACGAGCAGTACTTC	TRBD1	15	TRBV5-5	TRBJ2-7	many
CASMERSTRSRYTF	TGTGCCAGCATGGAGCGGTCAACCCGGAGCCGCTACACCTTC	NA	14	TRBV11-2	TRBJ1-2	NA
CSATPRGETGANVLTF	TGCAGTGCTACTCCTAGGGGCGAGACTGGGGCCAACGTCCTGACTTTC	NA	16	TRBV20-1	TRBJ2-6	few
CASSSLGNKVDNEQFF	TGTGCCAGCAGTTCCCTCGGAAACAAGGTTGACAATGAGCAGTTCTTC	NA	16	TRBV28	TRBJ2-1	many
CASSESWRDEQFF	TGCGCCAGCAGTGAGAGTTGGCGGGATGAGCAGTTCTTC	NA	13	TRBV10-1	TRBJ2-1	NA
CASSHPSSLAYEQYF	TGTGCCAGCAGCCACCCGAGCAGCCTCGCCTACGAGCAGTACTTC	NA	15	TRBV27	TRBJ2-7	many
CASSQDGRRLAGSETQYF	TGTGCCAGCAGCCAAGATGGTCGGAGGCTAGCGGGGTCAGAGACCCAGTACTTC	TRBD2	18	TRBV4-2	TRBJ2-5	few
CSVRRAPFNEQFF	TGCAGTGTAAGGAGGGCCCCCTTCAATGAGCAGTTCTTC	NA	13	TRBV20-1	TRBJ2-1	NA